The 9 T cell receptor beta chains below come from one sample, sequenced in a study of cytomegalovirus exposure and HLA in healthy donors. The PCR contained 60 Vbeta and 13 Jbeta primers. Sequencing used immunoSEQ multiplex PCR; TCRdb keeps in-frame clones, though not all of them. The sample carries nearly 200,000 clones, roughly 81% recorded once. What was sequenced was PBMCs. Receptors were obtained from a woman in her twenties or thirties in good health and CMV-seropositive.

The chain links TRBV4-3 to TRBJ2-7; 9 positions agree with TRBD2. Unmatched junction bases numbered 5, after V lost 4 bases and J lost 1 base. The CDR3 loop spans 15 amino acids. Looked up from germline, CDR1 is LGHNA and CDR2 is YSLEER. CDR3 sequence (DNA): TGCGCCAGCAGCCCTAGCGGGGCAGCTTCCTACGAGCAGTACTTC. As protein: CASSPSGAASYEQYF.

The CDR3 sequence: CASPERGTGELFF. The CDR3 DNA sequence: TGTGCCAGCCCTGAAAGGGGGACCGGGGAGCTGTTTTTT. This rearrangement joins TRBV7-2 to TRBJ2-2; TRBD1 is a possible D gene (6 bases). Per the germline V gene, CDR1 is SGHTA and CDR2 is FQGNSA. The V end lost 8 bases, the J end lost 5 bases, and 12 bases lay between the germline ends. The CDR3 has 13 amino acids. Together with reference TRBV7-2 and TRBJ2-2, the CDR3 gives the full variable domain: GAGVSQSPSNKVTEKGKDVELRCDPISGHTALYWYRQSLGQGLEFLIYFQGNSAPDKSGLPSDRFSAERTGGSVSTLTIQRTQQEDSAVYLCASPERGTGELFFGEGSRLTVL.

The chain combines TRBV11-2 with TRBJ1-1; tentative D call: TRBD1 (5 bases). The germline V gene encodes CDR1 SGHAT and CDR2 FQNNGV. This CDR3 region has 15 residues. Trimming pared 5 bases from V and 0 bases from J, leaving 13 bases between. This chain's CDR3 is CASSLTGTLNTEAFF. The DNA for the CDR3 is TGTGCCAGCAGCCTTACAGGTACTTTGAACACTGAAGCTTTCTTT.

This chain connects TRBV19 to TRBJ2-1, with 8 bases identical to TRBD2. Germline assignment: CDR1 LNHDA and CDR2 SQIVND (reference sequence). The ends lost 6 bases at V and 0 bases at J; junction bases unmatched: 28. This CDR3 is built from 23 residues. This CDR3 reads CASSLDLGVGRAAETSSYNEQFF. CDR3 bases: TGTGCCAGTAGCCTTGATCTCGGAGTCGGGAGGGCCGCGGAAACAAGCTCCTACAATGAGCAGTTCTTC.

The chain is built from TRBV6-1 and TRBJ1-2, with 7 bases lining up with TRBD1. Per germline, CDR1 MNHNS and CDR2 SASEGT. The CDR3 runs 13 residues. Trimming took 8 bases from V and 8 from J; bases not matched to a gene: 11. CDR3 in amino acids: CASYRQGVGGYTF. CDR3 DNA sequence: TGTGCCAGCTACCGACAGGGAGTCGGCGGCTACACCTTC.

The chain carries TRBV20-1 and TRBJ2-1; unclear D gene. Germline CDR1 reads DFQATT; CDR2 reads SNEGSKA (reference sequence). Trimming pared 8 bases from V and 5 bases from J, leaving 7 bases between. The CDR3 totals 10 residues. The CDR3 reads CSPLDNEQFF. The CDR3 DNA sequence: TGCAGTCCCCTTGACAATGAGCAGTTCTTC.

The chain links TRBV7-2 to TRBJ1-4; D is unresolved. The CDR3 spans 15 residues. Between the trimmed V and J ends, which lost 3 bases and 0 bases, there was a span of 8 bases. Germline CDR1 SGHTA, CDR2 FQGNSA. The CDR3 sequence is CASSLERSTNEKLFF. The DNA of the CDR3 is TGTGCCAGCAGCTTGGAGCGATCAACTAATGAAAAACTGTTTTTT.

This clone was seen many times. The chain is built from TRBV30 and TRBJ1-4; 7 bases are shared with TRBD1. Per the germline V gene, CDR1 is GTSNPN and CDR2 is SVGIG (reference sequence). The CDR3 is made up of 14 amino acids. V lost 2 bases and J lost 5; bases outside the gene matches: 5. CDR3 nucleotide sequence: TGTGCCTGGAGTCGGGACAGCCGGAATGAAAAACTGTTTTTT. Protein sequence: CAWSRDSRNEKLFF.

As to this clone: The conserved final phenylalanine or tryptophan is absent from the CDR3, which likely points to a read error. No DNA is shown, since the ends of the CDR3 on it are uncertain; the CDR3 is the one TCRdb lists. The rearrangement uses TRBV6-1 and TRBJ1-2; the DNA was not used to check the table's D call, TRBD1. Germline CDR1 is MNHNS and CDR2 is SASEGT. From its first to its last residue, the CDR3 has 14 amino acids. Here the CDR3 reads CASSEEALTRPILR.